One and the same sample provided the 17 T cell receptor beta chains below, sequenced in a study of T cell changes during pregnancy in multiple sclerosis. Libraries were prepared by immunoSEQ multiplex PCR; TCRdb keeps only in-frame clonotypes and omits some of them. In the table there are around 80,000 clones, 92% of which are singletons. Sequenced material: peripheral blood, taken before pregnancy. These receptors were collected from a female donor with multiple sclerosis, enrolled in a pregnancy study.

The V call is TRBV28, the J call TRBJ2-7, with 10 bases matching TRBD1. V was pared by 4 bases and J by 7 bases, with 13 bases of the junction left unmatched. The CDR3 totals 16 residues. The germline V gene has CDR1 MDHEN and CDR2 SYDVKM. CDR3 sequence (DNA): TGTGCCAGCAGTTCGACAGGGGGCGCCCATTTTTTAGAGCAGTACTTC. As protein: CASSSTGGAHFLEQYF. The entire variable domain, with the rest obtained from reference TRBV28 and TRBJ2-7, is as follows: DVKVTQSSRYLVKRTGEKVFLECVQDMDHENMFWYRQDPGLGLRLIYFSYDVKMKEKGDIPEGYSVSREKKERFSLILESASTNQTSMYLCASSSTGGAHFLEQYFGPGTRLTVT.

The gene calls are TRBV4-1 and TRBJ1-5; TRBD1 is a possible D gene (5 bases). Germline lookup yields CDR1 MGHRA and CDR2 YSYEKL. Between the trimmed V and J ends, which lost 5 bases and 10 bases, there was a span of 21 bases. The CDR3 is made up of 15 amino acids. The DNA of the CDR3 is TGCGCCAGCAGCTGGGGACTTCCGAGAGTCATTCCCCAGCATTTT. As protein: CASSWGLPRVIPQHF.

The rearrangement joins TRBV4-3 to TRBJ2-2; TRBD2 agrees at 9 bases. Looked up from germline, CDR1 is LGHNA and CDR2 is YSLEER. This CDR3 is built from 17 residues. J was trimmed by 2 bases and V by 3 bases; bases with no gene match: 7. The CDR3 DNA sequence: TGCGCCAGCAGCCATCCACCAGGGACTAGCAACACCGGGGAGCTGTTTTTT. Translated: CASSHPPGTSNTGELFF.

The CDR3 reads CASSYSKAGPEEQYF. CDR3 DNA: TGTGCCAGCAGTTACTCGAAGGCAGGGCCGGAGGAGCAGTACTTC. The chain carries TRBV6-6 and TRBJ2-7; weak D call: TRBD1 (5 bases). The ends were cut back, 0 bases at V and 7 bases at J, with 16 bases in the middle. The CDR3 has 15 residues. CDR1 is MNHNY, CDR2 SVGAGI, per germline (reference sequence).

The CDR3 loop is CASYTQGRTEAFF. The CDR3, as DNA: TGTGCCAGCTACACACAGGGTAGGACTGAAGCTTTCTTT. The V and J genes are TRBV28 and TRBJ1-1; a weak D match, TRBD1 (6 bases). Germline V CDR1 and CDR2: MDHEN, SYDVKM. The CDR3 loop spans 13 amino acids. Trimming removed 8 bases from V and 5 bases from J, with 15 bases in between.

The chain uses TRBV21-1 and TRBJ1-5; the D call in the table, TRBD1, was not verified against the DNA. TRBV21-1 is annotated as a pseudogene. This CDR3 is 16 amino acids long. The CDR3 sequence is CASSPRTGLSNQPQHF. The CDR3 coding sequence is TGTGCCAGCAGCCCCAGGACAGGGTTGAGCAATCAGCCCCAGCATTTT.

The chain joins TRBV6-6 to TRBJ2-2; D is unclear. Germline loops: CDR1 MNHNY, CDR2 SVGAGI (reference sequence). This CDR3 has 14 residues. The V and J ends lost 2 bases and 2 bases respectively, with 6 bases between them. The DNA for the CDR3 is TGTGCCAGCAGTTACATCACTAACACCGGGGAGCTGTTTTTT. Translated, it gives CASSYITNTGELFF.

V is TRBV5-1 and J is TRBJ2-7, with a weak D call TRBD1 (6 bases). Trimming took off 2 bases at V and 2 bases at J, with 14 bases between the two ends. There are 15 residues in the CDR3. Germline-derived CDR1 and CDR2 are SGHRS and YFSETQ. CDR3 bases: TGCGCCAGCAGCTTTACCTCAGGGGTAGCCTACGAGCAGTACTTC. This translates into CASSFTSGVAYEQYF. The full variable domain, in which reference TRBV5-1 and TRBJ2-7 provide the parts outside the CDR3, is KAGVTQTPRYLIKTRGQQVTLSCSPISGHRSVSWYQQTPGQGLQFLFEYFSETQRNKGNFPGRFSGRQFSNSRSEMNVSTLELGDSALYLCASSFTSGVAYEQYFGPGTRLTVT.

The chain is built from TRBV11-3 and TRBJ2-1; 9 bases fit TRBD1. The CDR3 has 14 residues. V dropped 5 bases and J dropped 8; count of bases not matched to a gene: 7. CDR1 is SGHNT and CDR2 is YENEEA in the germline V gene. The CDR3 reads CASSTGTGTDEQFF. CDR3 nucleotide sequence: TGTGCCAGCAGCACCGGGACAGGGACGGATGAGCAGTTCTTC.

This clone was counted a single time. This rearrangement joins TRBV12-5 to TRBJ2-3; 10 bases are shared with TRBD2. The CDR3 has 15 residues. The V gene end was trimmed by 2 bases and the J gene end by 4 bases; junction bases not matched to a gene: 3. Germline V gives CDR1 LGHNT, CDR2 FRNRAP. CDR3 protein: CASGLLAGGSDTQYF. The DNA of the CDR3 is TGTGCTAGTGGTTTGTTAGCGGGAGGTTCAGATACGCAGTATTTT.

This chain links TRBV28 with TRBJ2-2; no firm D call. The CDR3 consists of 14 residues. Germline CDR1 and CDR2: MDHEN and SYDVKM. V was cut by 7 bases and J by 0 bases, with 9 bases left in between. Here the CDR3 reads CASIHTPNTGELFF. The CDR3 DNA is TGTGCCAGCATACATACGCCGAACACCGGGGAGCTGTTTTTT.

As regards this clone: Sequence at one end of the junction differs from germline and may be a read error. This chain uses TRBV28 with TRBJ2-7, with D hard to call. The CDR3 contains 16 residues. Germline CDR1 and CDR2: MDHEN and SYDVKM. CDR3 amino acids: CASSQTLGLGSSEQYF. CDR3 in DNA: TGTGCCAGCAGTCAGACCCTAGGTCTCGGATCCTCCGAGCAGTACTTC. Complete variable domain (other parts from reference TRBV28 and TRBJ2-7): DVKVTQSSRYLVKRTGEKVFLECVQDMDHENMFWYRQDPGLGLRLIYFSYDVKMKEKGDIPEGYSVSREKKERFSLILESASTNQTSMYLCASSQTLGLGSSEQYFGPGTRLTVT.

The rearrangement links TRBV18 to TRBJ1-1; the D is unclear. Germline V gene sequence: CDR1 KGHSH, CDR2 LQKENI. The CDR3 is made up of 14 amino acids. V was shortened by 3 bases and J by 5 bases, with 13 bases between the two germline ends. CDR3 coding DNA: TGTGCCAGCTCACCTAAGGGAACGGGAACTGAAGCTTTCTTT. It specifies CASSPKGTGTEAFF.

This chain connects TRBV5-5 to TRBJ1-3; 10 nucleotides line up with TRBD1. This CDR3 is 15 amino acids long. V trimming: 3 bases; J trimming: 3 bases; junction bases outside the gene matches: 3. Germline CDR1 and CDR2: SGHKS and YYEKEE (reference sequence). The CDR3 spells CASSWGQGLGNTIYF. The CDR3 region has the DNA TGTGCCAGCAGCTGGGGACAGGGGCTTGGAAACACCATATATTTT.

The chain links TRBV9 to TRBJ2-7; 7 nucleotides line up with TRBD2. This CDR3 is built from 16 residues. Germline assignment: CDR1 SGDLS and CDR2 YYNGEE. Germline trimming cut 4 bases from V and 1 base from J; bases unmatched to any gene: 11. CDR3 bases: TGTGCCAGCAGCCCTGGGGGGGGACTGCGATCCTACGAGCAGTACTTC. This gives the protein CASSPGGGLRSYEQYF.

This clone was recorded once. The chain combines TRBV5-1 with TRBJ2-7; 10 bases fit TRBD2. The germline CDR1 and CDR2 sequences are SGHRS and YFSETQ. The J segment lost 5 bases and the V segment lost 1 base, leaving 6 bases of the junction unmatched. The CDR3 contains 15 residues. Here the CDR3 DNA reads TGCGCCAGCAGCTTGAGCGGGAGGGTGCTAGACGAGCAGTACTTC. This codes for CASSLSGRVLDEQYF.

The chain's CDR3 is CASSQSSGIYNEQFF. The CDR3 bases are TGCGCCAGCAGCCAGTCTAGCGGGATCTACAATGAGCAGTTCTTC. This chain joins TRBV4-3 and TRBJ2-1, with 9 bases fitting TRBD2. The germline gives CDR1 LGHNA, CDR2 YSLEER. The length of the CDR3 is 15 residues. Trimming removed 3 bases from V and 3 bases from J; junction bases left unmatched: 3.